Each of the 30 T cell receptor beta chains below was sequenced from the same sample in a study of blood T cells in healthy people across ages. Primed by a sample-barcoded 5' primer and a J-beta primer mix, a second PCR proceeded for roughly 6 to 12 cycles. MiXCR, run by TCRdb on the 5' RACE reads, gives a single entry per CDR3 protein. The repertoire holds over 1.5 million distinct CDR3 sequences, with 49% as singletons. The sequencing sample was made of blood. All receptors derive from a woman aged 40 to 49 in good health.

This clonotype was picked up a small number of times. Germline and junction disagree at one end, which may indicate a read error. This chain uses TRBV10-3 with TRBJ1-2; D call uncertain. The CDR3 contains 14 residues. The germline CDR1 and CDR2 sequences are ENHRY and SYGVKD. The CDR3 coding sequence is TGTGCCATCCGTGAACCCAGGCTTGACTATGGCTACACCTTC. It specifies CAIREPRLDYGYTF.

This chain connects TRBV7-2 to TRBJ2-7; TRBD1 agrees at 8 bases. CDR1 and CDR2 from the germline V gene are SGHTA and FQGNSA. The CDR3 length is 15 residues. The V segment lost 5 bases and the J segment 2 bases; nucleotides outside the gene matches: 8. The CDR3 DNA is TGTGCCAGCAGCCTTCGGGACAGGATGACCTACGAGCAGTACTTC. Its translation: CASSLRDRMTYEQYF. Together with reference TRBV7-2 and TRBJ2-7, the CDR3 gives the full variable domain: GAGVSQSPSNKVTEKGKDVELRCDPISGHTALYWYRQSLGQGLEFLIYFQGNSAPDKSGLPSDRFSAERTGGSVSTLTIQRTQQEDSAVYLCASSLRDRMTYEQYFGPGTRLTVT.

This chain connects TRBV20-1 to TRBJ2-1; 7 positions agree with TRBD2. Trimming cost V 1 base and J 3 bases; bases outside gene matches: 6. The CDR3 length is 15 residues. CDR1 is DFQATT and CDR2 is SNEGSKA in the germline V gene (reference sequence). The CDR3 reads CSARVMRGFYNEQFF. The DNA of the CDR3 is TGCAGTGCTAGAGTGATGCGGGGGTTCTACAATGAGCAGTTCTTC.

The V gene is TRBV20-1, the J gene TRBJ2-1, with 8 bases lining up with TRBD2. The ends lost 4 bases at V and 3 bases at J; junction bases unmatched: 11. The CDR3 totals 16 residues. The germline V gene encodes CDR1 DFQATT and CDR2 SNEGSKA (reference sequence). CDR3 DNA sequence: TGCAGTGCTAAATCCCGGTCGGCGGGGGGCTACAATGAGCAGTTCTTC. Amino acids: CSAKSRSAGGYNEQFF.

This clonotype was counted once. The chain is built from TRBV2 and TRBJ2-1; TRBD2 agrees at 9 bases. The germline V gene encodes CDR1 SNHLY and CDR2 FYNNEI. Losses at the gene ends were 11 bases for V and 7 bases for J; bases not matched to a gene: 9. The CDR3 length is 13 residues. This CDR3 reads CAGGTSRGNEQFF. In DNA form, the CDR3 reads TGTGCCGGCGGGACTAGCAGGGGGAATGAGCAGTTCTTC.

This clonotype showed up just a few times. This chain joins TRBV20-1 and TRBJ2-5; 13 bases match TRBD2. V lost 6 bases and J lost 6; bases outside the gene matches: 7. Per the germline V gene, CDR1 is DFQATT and CDR2 is SNEGSKA (reference sequence). The CDR3 has 14 residues. The CDR3 nucleotides are TGCAGTGCCAGGACTAGCGGGGGTGAGAAGACCCAGTACTTC. Protein: CSARTSGGEKTQYF.

The rearrangement uses TRBV4-3 and TRBJ1-1, with TRBD1 matching over 8 bases. CDR1 is LGHNA and CDR2 is YSLEER in the germline V gene. Trimming cost V 3 bases and J 6 bases; bases outside gene matches: 6. This CDR3 has 14 residues. This CDR3 reads CASSHKTGAPEAFF. CDR3 DNA sequence: TGCGCCAGCAGCCACAAGACAGGGGCCCCTGAAGCTTTCTTT.

This chain connects TRBV20-1 to TRBJ2-1; 7 bases map to TRBD1. Looked up from germline, CDR1 is DFQATT and CDR2 is SNEGSKA (reference sequence). J was trimmed by 2 bases and V by 4 bases; bases with no gene match: 5. The CDR3 runs 14 residues. CDR3 protein: CSANRGVTYNEQFF. The CDR3, as DNA: TGCAGTGCTAACAGGGGCGTCACCTACAATGAGCAGTTCTTC.

The table lists this clonotype with a few counts. The V call is TRBV20-1, the J call TRBJ2-6; 13 nucleotides align to TRBD2. CDR1 is DFQATT, CDR2 SNEGSKA, per germline (reference sequence). V dropped 4 bases and J dropped 0; count of bases not matched to a gene: 6. CDR3 length: 18 residues. In DNA form, the CDR3 reads TGCAGTGCTAACCCGGGACTAGCGGGGTCCTCTGGGGCCAACGTCCTGACTTTC. This translates into CSANPGLAGSSGANVLTF.

The rearrangement links TRBV4-2 to TRBJ2-5; 12 bases match TRBD2. This CDR3 is 17 amino acids long. J was trimmed by 4 bases and V by 2 bases; bases with no gene match: 8. Germline V CDR1 and CDR2: LGHNA, YNFKEQ. As DNA, the CDR3 is TGTGCCAGCAGCCAACAGAGGACTAGCGGGGAGGGAGAGACCCAGTACTTC. It encodes CASSQQRTSGEGETQYF.

This clonotype was detected only once. The rearrangement joins TRBV7-2 to TRBJ1-1; the D gene is possibly TRBD1 (6 bases). V was cut by 1 base and J by 6 bases, with 18 bases left in between. This CDR3 has 16 amino acids. Germline lookup yields CDR1 SGHTA and CDR2 FQGNSA. CDR3 DNA sequence: TGTGCCAGCAGCTTAGAAGTGGGGCGGGAGGGGGCTGAAGCTTTCTTT. It yields the protein CASSLEVGREGAEAFF.

V usage is TRBV28 and J usage is TRBJ2-7; D assignment may be TRBD1 or TRBD2 (5 bases each). CDR1 and CDR2 from the germline V gene are MDHEN and SYDVKM. The CDR3 contains 14 residues. Trimming stripped 5 bases from V and 2 bases from J, with 13 bases between. This chain's CDR3 is CASSIFRDPYEQYF. CDR3 bases: TGTGCCAGCAGTATTTTCCGGGACCCCTACGAGCAGTACTTC.

The chain joins TRBV14 to TRBJ2-1; the D is unclear. The germline V and J ends were trimmed by 0 bases and 13 bases, with 16 bases remaining between them. CDR1 is SGHDN, CDR2 FVKESK, per germline. The CDR3 is 14 residues long. CDR3 sequence (DNA): TGTGCCAGCAGCCAAGATTTCCGTGCACCCCTACAGTTCTTC. Translated: CASSQDFRAPLQFF.

The CDR3 nucleotides are TGCAGTGCTGACCAGAAAGGTTGGGTCTACAATGAGCAGTTCTTC. This gives the protein CSADQKGWVYNEQFF. The chain is built from TRBV20-1 and TRBJ2-1; D not resolved. Germline assignment: CDR1 DFQATT and CDR2 SNEGSKA (reference sequence). The CDR3 is 15 amino acids. V was clipped by 5 bases and J by 3 bases, with 17 bases between them.

The rearrangement uses TRBV9 and TRBJ1-2; 7 bases align to TRBD1. The CDR3 length is 17 residues. Germline V lookup: CDR1 SGDLS, CDR2 YYNGEE. V was clipped by 3 bases and J by 4 bases; unmatched bases: 15. The CDR3 region is CASSGQGGGAPLYGYTF. DNA for the CDR3: TGTGCCAGCAGCGGCCAAGGAGGGGGCGCGCCTCTCTATGGCTACACCTTC.

The genes are TRBV4-2 and TRBJ2-2; 8 bases are a match to TRBD2. The germline V gene encodes CDR1 LGHNA and CDR2 YNFKEQ. This CDR3 is 15 amino acids long. Germline trimming cut 7 bases from V and 9 bases from J; bases unmatched to any gene: 13. CDR3 nucleotide sequence: TGTGCCAGCACCCCAAGCGGGGGAAGTTCTCGGGAGCTGTTTTTT. It yields the protein CASTPSGGSSRELFF.

CDR3 protein: CSARVRGGNEQFF. In DNA form, the CDR3 reads TGCAGTGCTAGAGTGAGAGGGGGGAATGAGCAGTTCTTC. The genes are TRBV20-1 and TRBJ2-1; the D gene could be TRBD1 or TRBD2 (6 bases each). Between the trimmed V and J ends, which lost 1 base and 7 bases, there was a span of 11 bases. Per the germline V gene, CDR1 is DFQATT and CDR2 is SNEGSKA (reference sequence). The length of the CDR3 is 13 residues.

The chain has TRBV28 and TRBJ2-5; TRBD1 matches at 9 bases. The trim removed 2 bases at V and 0 bases at J, leaving 13 bases unmatched. There are 19 residues in the CDR3. Germline V gene data show CDR1 as MDHEN and CDR2 as SYDVKM. The CDR3 region has the DNA TGTGCCAGCAGTTTAAGAAGGGGGACAGGGAAGGGGTACCAAGAGACCCAGTACTTC. It codes for CASSLRRGTGKGYQETQYF.

V is TRBV29-1 and J is TRBJ2-3; D unresolved. Trimming took off 7 bases at V and 1 base at J, with 3 bases between the two ends. This CDR3 has 10 amino acids. Germline loops: CDR1 SQVTM, CDR2 ANQGSEA. Here the CDR3 reads CSDRTDTQYF. In nucleotides, the CDR3 is TGCAGCGATCGCACAGATACGCAGTATTTT.

This clonotype turned up a few times. V is TRBV5-1 and J is TRBJ2-1; 10 bases align to TRBD1. Germline CDR1 is SGHRS and CDR2 is YFSETQ. This CDR3 spans 19 amino acids. V shed 4 bases and J 6 bases; nucleotides not matched to a gene: 19. The chain's CDR3 is CASSGTGDRVDISGNEQFF. CDR3 nucleotide sequence: TGCGCCAGCAGCGGGACAGGGGACAGGGTGGATATAAGCGGCAATGAGCAGTTCTTC.

In this sample, this clonotype turned up many times. An end of the junction differs from the germline gene, which may be a read error. This chain uses TRBV5-1 with TRBJ2-7, with 10 bases aligning to TRBD1. Germline V gives CDR1 SGHRS, CDR2 YFSETQ. The CDR3 runs 15 residues. For the CDR3, the DNA is TGTGCCAGCAGTTTAAGGACAGGGGGGCCCTACGAGCAGTACTTC. Translated, it gives CASSLRTGGPYEQYF.

This clonotype was observed a few times. The chain links TRBV20-1 to TRBJ2-5, with 8 nucleotides matching TRBD1. The trim removed 2 bases at V and 4 bases at J, leaving 15 bases unmatched. CDR1 is DFQATT and CDR2 is SNEGSKA in the germline V gene (reference sequence). The CDR3 is 17 residues long. In nucleotides, the CDR3 is TGCAGTGCTAGACCGCTTCCACGACAGGGGCTTAGAGAGACCCAGTACTTC. Amino acids: CSARPLPRQGLRETQYF.

This clonotype was detected a few times. This chain joins TRBV3-1 and TRBJ2-1; TRBD2 aligns across 8 bases. J gave up 5 bases and V 6 bases, and 9 bases lay outside the gene matches. Germline V CDR1 and CDR2: LGHDT, YNNKEL (reference sequence). CDR3 length equals 15 residues. The chain's CDR3 is CASRPAGGTNNEQFF. The DNA of the CDR3 is TGTGCCAGCAGACCTGCGGGGGGAACCAACAATGAGCAGTTCTTC.

This clonotype was detected a few times. The rearrangement joins TRBV4-1 to TRBJ1-6, with D possibly being TRBD1 (5 bases). V was pared by 0 bases and J by 7 bases, with 13 bases between. CDR1 is MGHRA and CDR2 is YSYEKL in the germline V gene. There are 16 residues in the CDR3. The CDR3 protein is CASSQDRLGTNSPLHF. For the CDR3, the DNA is TGCGCCAGCAGCCAAGACCGTCTGGGGACCAATTCACCCCTCCACTTT.

This clonotype was seen a handful of times. The chain has TRBV5-1 and TRBJ2-1; 8 nucleotides agree with TRBD2. With V trimmed by 0 bases and J by 8 bases, 10 bases remained unmatched. Germline V gene lookup returns CDR1 SGHRS and CDR2 YFSETQ. This CDR3 has 16 residues. CDR3 amino acids: CASSLGGGGGSDEQFF. In DNA, the CDR3 is TGCGCCAGCAGCTTGGGAGGTGGCGGGGGGTCTGATGAGCAGTTCTTC.

This chain uses TRBV11-2 with TRBJ2-7; TRBD1 might be the D (6 bases). The DNA end lines up better with TRBJ2-5; the J call may be wrong. This CDR3 is built from 14 residues. Germline CDR1 SGHAT, CDR2 FQNNGV. The CDR3 region has the DNA TGTGCCAGCAGCCCAGATACAGGGTCAGAGACCCAGTACTTC. Amino acids: CASSPDTGSETQYF.

This clonotype was found a few times. This CDR3 reads CSARVAGGLWEQFF. CDR3 nucleotide sequence: TGCAGTGCTAGGGTAGCGGGGGGGCTGTGGGAGCAGTTCTTC. The chain employs TRBV20-1 and TRBJ2-1; 11 nucleotides agree with TRBD2. V shed 3 bases, J shed 10 bases, and the junction held 8 bases outside the gene matches. This CDR3 spans 14 amino acids. In germline, CDR1 is DFQATT, CDR2 SNEGSKA (reference sequence).

This rearrangement joins TRBV6-5 to TRBJ2-5, with D possibly matching TRBD1 (5 bases). Deletions cut 2 bases from V and 4 bases from J, with 8 bases between. Germline CDR1 and CDR2: MNHEY and SVGAGI. This CDR3 has 13 amino acids. For the CDR3, the DNA is TGTGCCAGCAGTTACGACAGCCTAGAGACCCAGTACTTC. It translates to CASSYDSLETQYF.

This clonotype was counted between two and nine times. The chain employs TRBV5-1 and TRBJ2-3; D gene ambiguous. The CDR3 has 14 amino acids. Germline V gives CDR1 SGHRS, CDR2 YFSETQ. Between the trimmed V and J ends, which lost 5 bases and 6 bases, there was a span of 16 bases. The CDR3 here is CASSQQAPMDTQYF. The CDR3 nucleotides are TGCGCCAGCAGTCAGCAGGCCCCAATGGATACGCAGTATTTT.

The V call is TRBV10-2, the J call TRBJ2-3, with D maybe TRBD1 (5 bases). The germline CDR1 and CDR2 sequences are WSHSY and SAAADI. This CDR3 has 13 amino acids. V dropped 11 bases and J dropped 3 bases, with 15 bases sitting between them. For the CDR3, the DNA is TGCGCCGCTAAGCAGGGTCGGACAGATACGCAGTATTTT. Protein product: CAAKQGRTDTQYF.